This TCR beta chain stems from a study of shared clonotypes between healthy human individuals. V was shortened by 3 bases and J by 7 bases, with 0 bases between the two germline ends. Germline CDR1 MNHNY, CDR2 SVGAGI (reference sequence). This CDR3 contains 9 residues. Sequenced by immunoSEQ multiplex PCR; TCRdb stores in-frame clones only, minus some. Of more than 450,000 clones in the sample, 60% to 85% were seen once. The TCR was taken from a woman aged 40 to 55 in good health. Some clones in this sample may be carry-over from other donors' samples. The chain links TRBV6-6 to TRBJ1-2; the D is unclear. The sequencing input was PBMCs. The CDR3 DNA reads TGTGCCAGCAGTTATGGCTACACCTTC. Amino acid sequence: CASSYGYTF.